Described below is a single T cell receptor (beta chain) sequence and its context. The sample comes from a study of CD8 T cells in Susac syndrome. When the RNA was reverse transcribed, random hexamers were used with an input of about 0.5 to 1 ug. TCRdb reprocessed the immunoSEQ multiplex PCR reads with MiXCR, giving one entry per CDR3 protein. The sample carries approximately 150,000 distinct CDR3 sequences, approximately 93% recorded once. V lost 0 bases, J lost 1 base, and 5 bases stayed unmatched. Germline V CDR1 and CDR2: SQVTM, ANQGSEA. CDR3 size: 15 residues. This TCR came from a human donor with multiple sclerosis. The V call is TRBV29-1, the J call TRBJ2-7; 8 nucleotides match TRBD1. Material for sequencing was CD4+ T cells from PBMCs. CDR3 in amino acids: CSVEDWTGTSYEQYF. The DNA for the CDR3 is TGCAGCGTTGAAGATTGGACAGGGACGTCCTACGAGCAGTACTTC.